The sequence of this TCR beta chain was determined in a study of graft-versus-host responses after intestinal transplantation. Study background: Each of the recipients got a multivisceral, liver-intestinal, or isolated intestinal transplant. The whole recipient group had anti-thymocyte globulin induction followed by tacrolimus and steroids for roughly three years.

CDR3 length: 14 residues. V lost 3 bases and J 8 bases, leaving 12 bases between the germline ends. Germline-derived CDR1 and CDR2 are SGDLS and YYNGEE. Regarding the study as a whole: Present in recipient marrow, GvH clones included some that appeared first in ileum or blood.

Concerning this clone: Its target is unknown.

Data came from immunoSEQ multiplex PCR; TCRdb stores just in-frame clones and leaves some out. The table lists 35,000 to 55,000 clones, approximately 95% of them singletons. The sequence was collected from a human patient who received an intestinal transplant, so some T cells may come from the graft donor. The sequenced sample was PBMCs, obtained around 820 days after a first intestinal transplant, on the day of a second. The rearrangement uses TRBV9 and TRBJ1-6; no firm D call. The CDR3 DNA follows: TGTGCCAGCAGCGCGATACAGTGGGATTCACCCCTCCACTTT. Translated: CASSAIQWDSPLHF. The full variable domain, with the rest looked up from reference TRBV9 and TRBJ1-6, is DSGVTQTPKHLITATGQRVTLRCSPRSGDLSVYWYQQSLDQGLQFLIQYYNGEERAKGNILERFSAQQFPDLHSELNLSSLELGDSALYFCASSAIQWDSPLHFGNGTRLTVT.